This T cell receptor (beta chain) was found in a study of blood T cell repertoires in COVID-19. The repertoire was sequenced with immunoSEQ multiplex PCR; TCRdb's copy has only in-frame clones and lacks some. The sample contains around 220,000 clones, less than 90% of which appear only once. The V gene's germline CDR1 is SNHLY and CDR2 FYNNEI. CDR3 length: 13 amino acids. V lost 10 bases and J 8 bases, leaving 17 bases between the germline ends. The chain couples TRBV2 to TRBJ1-4; D perhaps matches TRBD1 (6 bases). The sequenced sample was peripheral blood. This clonotype was obtained from a woman between 45 and 60 years old with acute or convalescent COVID-19. The CDR3 reads CATHRAGPEKLFF. The CDR3 coding sequence is TGTGCCACCCACAGGGCGGGCCCCGAAAAACTGTTTTTT.